One and the same sample provided the 16 T cell receptor beta chains below, sequenced in a study of Graves' ophthalmopathy and Graves' hyperthyroidism. Amplification targeted the TCR beta CDR3 regions, with RNA transcripts as the source material. An initial RT-PCR round employing HTBI primers preceded a second-round multiplex PCR. One entry per CDR3 protein results from TCRdb running MiXCR on the multiplex PCR reads. This repertoire shows roughly 700,000 distinct CDR3 sequences, roughly 40% found once; its top ten account for about 40%. Sequencing input: peripheral blood. The source is an adult man with Graves' ophthalmopathy.

This clonotype was recorded many times. J is TRBJ1-4 and V is TRBV14; a possible D gene is TRBD1 (5 bases). The germline gives CDR1 SGHDN, CDR2 FVKESK. CDR3 length: 15 amino acids. V lost 4 bases and J lost 4, with 13 bases in between. The CDR3 reads CASSRLGPSNEKLFF. DNA of the CDR3: TGTGCCAGCAGCCGACTGGGACCGAGTAATGAAAAACTGTTTTTT.

The chain recombines TRBV7-9 with TRBJ1-2, with TRBD1 identical over 8 bases. Per germline, CDR1 SEHNR and CDR2 FQNEAQ (reference sequence). The CDR3 has 15 amino acids. With 4 bases clipped from V and 8 bases from J, the junction kept 12 bases outside the gene matches. CDR3 bases: TGTGCCAGCAGCTCAACCCCCCCGACAGGGGCCGGCTACACCTTC. It yields the protein CASSSTPPTGAGYTF.

This chain uses TRBV9 with TRBJ2-7, with TRBD1 identical over 8 bases. Unmatched junction bases numbered 4, after V lost 0 bases and J lost 2 bases. Per the germline V gene, CDR1 is SGDLS and CDR2 is YYNGEE. This CDR3 comprises 15 residues. The CDR3 bases are TGTGCCAGCAGCGTAGGTGGACAGGGTACCTACGAGCAGTACTTC. Translated, it gives CASSVGGQGTYEQYF. Looking up the rest from reference TRBV9 and TRBJ2-7 gives the full variable domain: DSGVTQTPKHLITATGQRVTLRCSPRSGDLSVYWYQQSLDQGLQFLIQYYNGEERAKGNILERFSAQQFPDLHSELNLSSLELGDSALYFCASSVGGQGTYEQYFGPGTRLTVT.

In its sample, this clonotype was seen many times. The chain joins TRBV9 to TRBJ1-1; D is undetermined. The CDR3 is 13 residues long. Trimming shortened V by 4 bases and J by 5 bases, and 12 bases separated the two germline ends. Per the germline V gene, CDR1 is SGDLS and CDR2 is YYNGEE. DNA of the CDR3: TGTGCCAGCAGCCCCGGAGGGCGGACTGAAGCTTTCTTT. Protein sequence: CASSPGGRTEAFF. Full variable domain (outside the CDR3, taken from reference TRBV9 and TRBJ1-1): DSGVTQTPKHLITATGQRVTLRCSPRSGDLSVYWYQQSLDQGLQFLIQYYNGEERAKGNILERFSAQQFPDLHSELNLSSLELGDSALYFCASSPGGRTEAFFGQGTRLTVV.

J is TRBJ1-3 and V is TRBV9; weak D call: TRBD1 (5 bases). V was clipped by 3 bases and J by 0 bases, with 16 bases between them. From germline, CDR1 is SGDLS and CDR2 YYNGEE. The CDR3 spans 17 residues. CDR3 protein: CASSASGTLSSGNTIYF. The CDR3 DNA is TGTGCCAGCAGCGCCTCCGGGACGCTGAGCTCTGGAAACACCATATATTTT.

Here the CDR3 reads CASSLRDFHNSPLHF. The CDR3 bases are TGTGCCAGCAGTTTAAGGGATTTCCATAATTCACCCCTCCACTTT. V usage is TRBV12-3 or TRBV12-4 and J usage is TRBJ1-6, with D unresolved. CDR3 length: 15 residues. Between the trimmed V and J ends, which lost 2 bases and 5 bases, there was a span of 10 bases.

About this clonotype itself: At one end the junction does not follow the germline gene, possibly because of a read error. The V call is TRBV28, the J call TRBJ2-7; D is undetermined. Germline loops: CDR1 MDHEN, CDR2 SYDVKM. This CDR3 contains 14 residues. As DNA, the CDR3 is TGTGCCTGCAGTACGTCCGTAAACCACTACGAGCAGTACTTC. Its protein product is CACSTSVNHYEQYF.

This clonotype was picked up many times. The gene calls are TRBV15 and TRBJ1-5; D is uncertain. Trimming removed 0 bases at V and 1 base at J, with 7 bases between. From germline, CDR1 is LNHNV and CDR2 YYDKDF (reference sequence). The CDR3 extends over 15 amino acids. As DNA, the CDR3 is TGTGCCACCAGCAGAGATGGTTACAGCAATCAGCCCCAGCATTTT. Its protein product is CATSRDGYSNQPQHF.

A note on this clonotype: One junction end does not reproduce the germline sequence, and a read error may be involved. This rearrangement joins TRBV24-1 to TRBJ1-5, with 7 positions matching TRBD1. The CDR3 consists of 13 residues. Looked up from germline, CDR1 is KGHDR and CDR2 is SFDVKD. The CDR3 reads CASSCRQGGPQHF. DNA for the CDR3: TGTGCCAGCAGTTGCAGACAGGGAGGCCCCCAGCATTTT.

This clonotype was found many times. The chain uses TRBV2 and TRBJ1-1; no clear D gene. The CDR3 is made up of 15 amino acids. The V end lost 5 bases, the J end lost 0 bases, and 13 bases lay between the germline ends. Germline V gene sequence: CDR1 SNHLY, CDR2 FYNNEI. The CDR3 sequence is CASSLTRIMNTEAFF. The CDR3 DNA follows: TGTGCCAGCAGTCTAACACGGATCATGAACACTGAAGCTTTCTTT.

This clonotype appeared a few times. This rearrangement joins TRBV24-1 to TRBJ1-5, with a possible D match to TRBD1 (6 bases). The V end was cut by 11 bases, the J end by 5 bases, with 15 bases between. This CDR3 has 13 amino acids. The V gene's germline CDR1 is KGHDR and CDR2 SFDVKD. CDR3: CASSRDTHQPQHF. CDR3 coding DNA: TGTGCCAGCAGCCGGGACACCCATCAGCCCCAGCATTTT.

The chain carries TRBV29-1 and TRBJ1-1; D might be TRBD1 (6 bases). The germline V gene encodes CDR1 SQVTM and CDR2 ANQGSEA. V was pared by 4 bases and J by 5 bases, with 14 bases between. The CDR3 extends over 13 amino acids. The CDR3 loop is CSVAQGLGTEAFF. The CDR3 nucleotides read TGCAGCGTTGCACAGGGTTTAGGAACTGAAGCTTTCTTT.

This clonotype was counted many times. V and J are TRBV15 and TRBJ2-2; D not resolved. CDR3 length: 18 amino acids. The V gene's germline CDR1 is LNHNV and CDR2 YYDKDF (reference sequence). With 0 bases removed from V and 0 bases from J, the gap between germline ends came to 14 bases. The CDR3, as DNA: TGTGCCACCAGCAGAGATCTGGGCAGGAATGCGAACACCGGGGAGCTGTTTTTT. Its protein product is CATSRDLGRNANTGELFF.

This clonotype appeared a few times. The rearrangement uses TRBV7-9 and TRBJ2-7; 7 nucleotides line up with TRBD1. The CDR3 has 14 residues. Germline-derived CDR1 and CDR2 are SEHNR and FQNEAQ (reference sequence). J lost 0 bases, V lost 6 bases, and 5 bases had no gene match. Here the CDR3 DNA reads TGTGCCAGCAGGCCCCGGGACAGCTCCTACGAGCAGTACTTC. It specifies CASRPRDSSYEQYF.

In nucleotides, the CDR3 is TGTGCCAGCAGCTTGTTGGTGTCAAGCGGGAGGGCCAACACCGGGGAGCTGTTTTTT. As protein: CASSLLVSSGRANTGELFF. The chain combines TRBV25-1 with TRBJ2-2; 10 positions match TRBD2. Germline V CDR1 and CDR2: MGHDK, SYGVNS. Trimming took 6 bases from V and 2 from J; bases not matched to a gene: 15. This CDR3 spans 19 amino acids.

This clonotype was counted many times. The chain joins TRBV9 to TRBJ1-5; the D gene is possibly TRBD1 (6 bases). Trimming shortened V by 4 bases and J by 6 bases, and 17 bases separated the two germline ends. There are 15 residues in the CDR3. Germline V CDR1 and CDR2: SGDLS, YYNGEE. CDR3 nucleotide sequence: TGTGCCAGCAGCATAGACGGACAGCTCGGTCAGCCCCAGCATTTT. It yields the protein CASSIDGQLGQPQHF.